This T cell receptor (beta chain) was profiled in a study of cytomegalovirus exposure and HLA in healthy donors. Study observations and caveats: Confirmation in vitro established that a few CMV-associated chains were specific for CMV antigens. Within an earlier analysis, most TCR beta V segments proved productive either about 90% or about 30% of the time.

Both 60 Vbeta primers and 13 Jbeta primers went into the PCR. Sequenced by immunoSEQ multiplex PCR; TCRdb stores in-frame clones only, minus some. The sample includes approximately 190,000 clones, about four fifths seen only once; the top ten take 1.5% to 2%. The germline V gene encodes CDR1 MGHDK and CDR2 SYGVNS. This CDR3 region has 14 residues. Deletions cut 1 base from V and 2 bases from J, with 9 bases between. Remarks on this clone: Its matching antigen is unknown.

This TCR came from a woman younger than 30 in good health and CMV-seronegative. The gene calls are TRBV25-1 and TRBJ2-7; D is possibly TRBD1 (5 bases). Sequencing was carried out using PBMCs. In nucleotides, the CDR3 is TGTGCCAGCAGTGAATTTCCAGGGACCTACGAGCAGTACTTC. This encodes CASSEFPGTYEQYF.